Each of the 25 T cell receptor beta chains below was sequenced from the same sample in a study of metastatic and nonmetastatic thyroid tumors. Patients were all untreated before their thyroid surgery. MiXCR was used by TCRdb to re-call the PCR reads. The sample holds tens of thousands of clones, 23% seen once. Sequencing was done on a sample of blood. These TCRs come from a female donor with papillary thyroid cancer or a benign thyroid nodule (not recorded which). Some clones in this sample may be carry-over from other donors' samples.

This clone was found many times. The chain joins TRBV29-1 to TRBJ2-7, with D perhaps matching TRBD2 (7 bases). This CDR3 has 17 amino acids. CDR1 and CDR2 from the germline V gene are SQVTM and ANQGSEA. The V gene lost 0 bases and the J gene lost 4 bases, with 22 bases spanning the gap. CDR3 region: CSVEDQGSLGGGYEQYF. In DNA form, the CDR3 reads TGCAGCGTTGAAGATCAAGGCAGCCTGGGAGGGGGTTACGAGCAGTACTTC.

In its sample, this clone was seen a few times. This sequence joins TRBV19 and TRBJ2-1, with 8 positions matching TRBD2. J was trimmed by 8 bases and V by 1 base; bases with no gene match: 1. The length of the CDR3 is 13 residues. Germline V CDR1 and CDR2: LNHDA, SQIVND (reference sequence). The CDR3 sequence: CASSIAGGHEQFF. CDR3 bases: TGTGCCAGTAGTATAGCGGGAGGGCATGAGCAGTTCTTC.

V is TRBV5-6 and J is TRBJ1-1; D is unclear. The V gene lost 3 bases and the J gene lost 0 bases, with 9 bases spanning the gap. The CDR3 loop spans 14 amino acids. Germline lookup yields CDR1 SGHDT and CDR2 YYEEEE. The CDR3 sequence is CASSSIVVNTEAFF. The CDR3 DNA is TGTGCCAGCAGCTCCATCGTGGTGAACACTGAAGCTTTCTTT. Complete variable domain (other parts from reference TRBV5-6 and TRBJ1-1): DAGVTQSPTHLIKTRGQQVTLRCSPKSGHDTVSWYQQALGQGPQFIFQYYEEEERQRGNFPDRFSGHQFPNYSSELNVNALLLGDSALYLCASSSIVVNTEAFFGQGTRLTVV.

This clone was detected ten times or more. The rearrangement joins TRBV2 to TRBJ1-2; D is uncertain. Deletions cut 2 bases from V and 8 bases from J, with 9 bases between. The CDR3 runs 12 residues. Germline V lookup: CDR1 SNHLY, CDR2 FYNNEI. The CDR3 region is CASSERVAGYTF. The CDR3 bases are TGTGCCAGCAGTGAAAGGGTGGCAGGCTACACCTTC.

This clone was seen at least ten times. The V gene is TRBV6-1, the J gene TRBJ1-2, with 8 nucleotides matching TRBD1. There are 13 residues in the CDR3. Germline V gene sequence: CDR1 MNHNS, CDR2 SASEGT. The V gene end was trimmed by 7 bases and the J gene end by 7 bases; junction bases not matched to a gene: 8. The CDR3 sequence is CASKVGQGRGYTF. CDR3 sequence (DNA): TGTGCCAGCAAAGTAGGACAGGGACGTGGCTACACCTTC.

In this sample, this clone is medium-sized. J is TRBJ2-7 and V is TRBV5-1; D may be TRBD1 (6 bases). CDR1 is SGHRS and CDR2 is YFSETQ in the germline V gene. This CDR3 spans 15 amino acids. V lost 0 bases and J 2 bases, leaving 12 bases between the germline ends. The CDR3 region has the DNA TGCGCCAGCAGCTTGGATGCAGGGACACCCTACGAGCAGTACTTC. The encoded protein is CASSLDAGTPYEQYF.

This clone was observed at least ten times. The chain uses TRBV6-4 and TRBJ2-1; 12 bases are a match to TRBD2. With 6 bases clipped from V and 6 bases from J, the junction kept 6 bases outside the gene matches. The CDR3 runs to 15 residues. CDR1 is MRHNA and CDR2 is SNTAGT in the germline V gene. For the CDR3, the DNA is TGTGCCAGCAGCGCGACTAGCGGGAGCGGCAATGAGCAGTTCTTC. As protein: CASSATSGSGNEQFF.

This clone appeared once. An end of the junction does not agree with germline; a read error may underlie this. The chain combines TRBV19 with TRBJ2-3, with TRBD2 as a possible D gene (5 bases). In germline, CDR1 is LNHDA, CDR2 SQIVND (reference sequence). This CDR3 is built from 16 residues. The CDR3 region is CASSPPPGKVADTQFF. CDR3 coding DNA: TGTGCCAGTAGTCCCCCCCCGGGAAAGGTTGCAGATACGCAGTTTTTT.

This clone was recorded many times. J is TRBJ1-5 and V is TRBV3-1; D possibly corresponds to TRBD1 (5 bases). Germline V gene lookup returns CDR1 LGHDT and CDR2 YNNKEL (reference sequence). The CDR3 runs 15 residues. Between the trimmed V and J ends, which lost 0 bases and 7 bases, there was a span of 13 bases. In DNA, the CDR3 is TGTGCCAGCAGCCAAGATTCTACAGGAGGACAGCCCCAGCATTTT. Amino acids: CASSQDSTGGQPQHF.

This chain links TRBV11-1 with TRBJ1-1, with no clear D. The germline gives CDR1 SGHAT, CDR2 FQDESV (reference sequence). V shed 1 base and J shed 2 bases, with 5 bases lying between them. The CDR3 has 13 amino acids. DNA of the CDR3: TGTGCCAGCAGCTTAGGCCTAAACACTGAAGCTTTCTTT. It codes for CASSLGLNTEAFF.

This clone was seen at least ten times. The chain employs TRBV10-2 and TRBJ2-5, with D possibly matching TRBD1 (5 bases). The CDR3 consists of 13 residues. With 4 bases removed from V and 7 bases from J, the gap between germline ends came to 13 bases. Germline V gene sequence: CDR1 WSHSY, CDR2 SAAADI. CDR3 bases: TGCGCCAGCAGTGCGACAGACACGGTGACCCAGTACTTC. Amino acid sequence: CASSATDTVTQYF.

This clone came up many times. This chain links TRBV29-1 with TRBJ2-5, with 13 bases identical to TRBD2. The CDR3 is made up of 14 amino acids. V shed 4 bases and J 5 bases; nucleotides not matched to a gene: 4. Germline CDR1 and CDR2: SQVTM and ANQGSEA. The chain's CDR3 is CSVAGTSGTETQYF. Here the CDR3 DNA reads TGCAGCGTTGCGGGGACTAGCGGGACGGAGACCCAGTACTTC.

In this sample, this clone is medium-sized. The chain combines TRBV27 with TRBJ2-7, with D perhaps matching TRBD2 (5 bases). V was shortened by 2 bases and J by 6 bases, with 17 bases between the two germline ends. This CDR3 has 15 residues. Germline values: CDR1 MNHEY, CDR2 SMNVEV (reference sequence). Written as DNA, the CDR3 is TGTGCCAGCAGTTTACAAATCGGCGCCCGGGGCGAGCAGTACTTC. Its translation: CASSLQIGARGEQYF.

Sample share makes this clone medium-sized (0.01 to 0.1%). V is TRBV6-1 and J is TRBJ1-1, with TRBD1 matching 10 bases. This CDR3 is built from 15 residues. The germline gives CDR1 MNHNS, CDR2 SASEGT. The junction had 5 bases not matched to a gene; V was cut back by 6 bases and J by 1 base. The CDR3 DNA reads TGTGCCAGCAGGAGGGGACAGGGGCGGAACACTGAAGCTTTCTTT. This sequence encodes CASRRGQGRNTEAFF.

The CDR3 DNA follows: TGTGCCAGCACGGGCGATGGCTACACCTTC. It translates to CASTGDGYTF. This chain connects TRBV28 to TRBJ1-2; no definite D call. The V gene's germline CDR1 is MDHEN and CDR2 SYDVKM. The CDR3 spans 10 residues. The V end was cut by 7 bases, the J end by 6 bases, with 6 bases between.

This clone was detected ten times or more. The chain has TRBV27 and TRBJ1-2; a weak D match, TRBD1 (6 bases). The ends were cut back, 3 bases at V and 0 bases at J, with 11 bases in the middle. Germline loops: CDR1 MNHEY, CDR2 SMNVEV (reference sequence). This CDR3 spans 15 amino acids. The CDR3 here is CASSFYEGANYGYTF. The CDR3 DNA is TGTGCCAGCAGTTTCTACGAGGGGGCTAACTATGGCTACACCTTC.

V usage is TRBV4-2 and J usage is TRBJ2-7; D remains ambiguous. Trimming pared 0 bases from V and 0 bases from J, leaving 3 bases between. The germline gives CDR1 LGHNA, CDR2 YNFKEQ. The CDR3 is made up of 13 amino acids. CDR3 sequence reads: CASSQEFSYEQYF. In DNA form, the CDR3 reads TGTGCCAGCAGCCAAGAGTTCTCCTACGAGCAGTACTTC.

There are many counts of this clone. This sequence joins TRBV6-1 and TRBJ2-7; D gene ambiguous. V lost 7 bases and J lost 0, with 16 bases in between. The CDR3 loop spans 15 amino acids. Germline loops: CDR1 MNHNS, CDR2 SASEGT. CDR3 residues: CASTPFVASSYEQYF. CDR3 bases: TGTGCCAGCACCCCATTTGTCGCGAGCTCCTACGAGCAGTACTTC.

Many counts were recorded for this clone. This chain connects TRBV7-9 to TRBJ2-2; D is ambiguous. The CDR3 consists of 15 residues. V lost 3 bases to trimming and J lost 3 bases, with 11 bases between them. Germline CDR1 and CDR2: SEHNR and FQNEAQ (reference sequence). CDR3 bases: TGTGCCAGCAGCTTGAGCTCAATTGACACCGGGGAGCTGTTTTTT. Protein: CASSLSSIDTGELFF.

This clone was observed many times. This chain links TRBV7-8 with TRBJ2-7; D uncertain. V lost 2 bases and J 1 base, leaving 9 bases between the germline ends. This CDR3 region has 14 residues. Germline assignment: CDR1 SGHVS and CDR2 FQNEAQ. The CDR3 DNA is TGTGCCAGCAGCTTATCCCCCGGATCCTACGAGCAGTACTTC. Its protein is CASSLSPGSYEQYF.

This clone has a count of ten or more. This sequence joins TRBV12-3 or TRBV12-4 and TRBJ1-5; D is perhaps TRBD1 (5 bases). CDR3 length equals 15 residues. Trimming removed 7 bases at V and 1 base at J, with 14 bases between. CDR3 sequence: CASNQRRGSNQPQHF. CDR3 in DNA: TGTGCCAGCAATCAAAGGCGGGGGAGCAATCAGCCCCAGCATTTT.

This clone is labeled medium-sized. CDR3 residues: CASRPGTPVSYEQYF. The CDR3 DNA follows: TGTGCCAGCAGACCCGGGACCCCTGTCTCCTACGAGCAGTACTTC. The genes are TRBV12-3 or TRBV12-4 and TRBJ2-7, with D perhaps being TRBD1 or TRBD2 (5 bases each). V shed 6 bases and J shed 0 bases, with 15 bases lying between them. This CDR3 comprises 15 residues.

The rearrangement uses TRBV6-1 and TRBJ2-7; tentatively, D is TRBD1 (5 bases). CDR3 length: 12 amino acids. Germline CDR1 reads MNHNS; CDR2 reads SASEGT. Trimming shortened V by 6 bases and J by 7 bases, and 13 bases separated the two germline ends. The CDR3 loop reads CASSPGHLEQYF. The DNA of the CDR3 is TGTGCCAGCAGCCCCGGACACCTAGAGCAGTACTTC.

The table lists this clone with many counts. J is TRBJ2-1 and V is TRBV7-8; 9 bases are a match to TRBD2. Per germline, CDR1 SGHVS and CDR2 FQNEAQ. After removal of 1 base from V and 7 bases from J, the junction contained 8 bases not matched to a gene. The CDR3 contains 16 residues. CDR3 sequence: CASSLEVAGVRNEQFF. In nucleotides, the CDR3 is TGTGCCAGCAGCTTAGAAGTAGCGGGAGTTCGAAATGAGCAGTTCTTC.

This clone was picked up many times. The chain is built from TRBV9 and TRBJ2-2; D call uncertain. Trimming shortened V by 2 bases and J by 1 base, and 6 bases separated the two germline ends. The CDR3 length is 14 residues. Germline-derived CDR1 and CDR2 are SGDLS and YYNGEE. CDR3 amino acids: CASSVTGNTGELFF. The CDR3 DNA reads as TGTGCCAGCAGCGTTACTGGGAACACCGGGGAGCTGTTTTTT.